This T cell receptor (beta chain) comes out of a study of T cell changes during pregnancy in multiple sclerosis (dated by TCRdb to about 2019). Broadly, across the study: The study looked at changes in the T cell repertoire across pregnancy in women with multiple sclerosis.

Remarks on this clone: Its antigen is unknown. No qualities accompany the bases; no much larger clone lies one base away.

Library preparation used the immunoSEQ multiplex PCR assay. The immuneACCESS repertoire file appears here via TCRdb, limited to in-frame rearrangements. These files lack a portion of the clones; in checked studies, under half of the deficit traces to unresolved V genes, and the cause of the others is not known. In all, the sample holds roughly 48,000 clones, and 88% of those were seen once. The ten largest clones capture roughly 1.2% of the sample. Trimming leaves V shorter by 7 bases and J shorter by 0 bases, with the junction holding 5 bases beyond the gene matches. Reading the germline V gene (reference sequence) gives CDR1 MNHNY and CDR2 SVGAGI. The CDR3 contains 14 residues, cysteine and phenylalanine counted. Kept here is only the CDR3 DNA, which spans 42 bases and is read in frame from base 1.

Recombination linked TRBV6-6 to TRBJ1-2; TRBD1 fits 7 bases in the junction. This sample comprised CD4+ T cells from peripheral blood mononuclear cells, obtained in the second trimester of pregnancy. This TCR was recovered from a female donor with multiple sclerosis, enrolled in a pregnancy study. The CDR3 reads CASNLGQTNYGYTF. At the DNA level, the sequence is TGTGCCAGCAACCTGGGACAGACTAACTATGGCTACACCTTC.